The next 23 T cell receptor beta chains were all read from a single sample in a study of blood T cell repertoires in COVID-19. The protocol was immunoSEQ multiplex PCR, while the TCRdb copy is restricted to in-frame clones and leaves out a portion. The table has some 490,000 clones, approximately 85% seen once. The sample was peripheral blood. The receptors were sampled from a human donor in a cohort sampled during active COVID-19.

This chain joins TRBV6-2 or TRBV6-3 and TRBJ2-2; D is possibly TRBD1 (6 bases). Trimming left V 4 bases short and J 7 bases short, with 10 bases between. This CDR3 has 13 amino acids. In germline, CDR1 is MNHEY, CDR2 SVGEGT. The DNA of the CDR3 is TGTGCCAGCAGTTCGCAGGGACACGGGGAGCTGTTTTTT. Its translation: CASSSQGHGELFF.

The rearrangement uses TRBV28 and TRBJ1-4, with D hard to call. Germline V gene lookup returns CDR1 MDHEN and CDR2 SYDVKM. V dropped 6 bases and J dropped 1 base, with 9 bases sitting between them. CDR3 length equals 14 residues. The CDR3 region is CASSYSGTNEKLFF. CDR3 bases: TGTGCCAGCAGCTACAGCGGAACTAATGAAAAACTGTTTTTT. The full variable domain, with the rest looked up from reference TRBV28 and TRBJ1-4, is DVKVTQSSRYLVKRTGEKVFLECVQDMDHENMFWYRQDPGLGLRLIYFSYDVKMKEKGDIPEGYSVSREKKERFSLILESASTNQTSMYLCASSYSGTNEKLFFGSGTQLSVL.

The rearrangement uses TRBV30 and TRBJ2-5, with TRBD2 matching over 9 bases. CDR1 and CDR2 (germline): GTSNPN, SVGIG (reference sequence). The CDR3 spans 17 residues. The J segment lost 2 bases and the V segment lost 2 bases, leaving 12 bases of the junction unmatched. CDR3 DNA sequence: TGTGCCTGGAGTTTGGGGGCGACTAGCGGTTATCAAGAGACCCAGTACTTC. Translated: CAWSLGATSGYQETQYF. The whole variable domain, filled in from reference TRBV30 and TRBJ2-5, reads SQTIHQWPATLVQPVGSPLSLECTVEGTSNPNLYWYRQAAGRGLQLLFYSVGIGQISSEVPQNLSASRPQDRQFILSSKKLLLSDSGFYLCAWSLGATSGYQETQYFGPGTRLLVL.

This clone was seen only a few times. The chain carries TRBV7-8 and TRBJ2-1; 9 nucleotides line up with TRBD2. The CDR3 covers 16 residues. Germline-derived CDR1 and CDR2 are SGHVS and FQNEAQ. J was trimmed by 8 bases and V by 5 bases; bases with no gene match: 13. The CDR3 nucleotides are TGTGCCAGCAGCACTCCTATAGCGGGAGTTTGGGATGAGCAGTTCTTC. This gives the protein CASSTPIAGVWDEQFF.

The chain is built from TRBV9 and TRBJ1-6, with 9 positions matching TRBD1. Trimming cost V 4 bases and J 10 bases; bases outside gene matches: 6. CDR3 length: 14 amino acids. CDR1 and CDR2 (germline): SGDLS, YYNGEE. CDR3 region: CASSNGTGRSPLHF. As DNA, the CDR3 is TGTGCCAGCAGCAACGGGACAGGGAGGTCACCCCTCCACTTT.

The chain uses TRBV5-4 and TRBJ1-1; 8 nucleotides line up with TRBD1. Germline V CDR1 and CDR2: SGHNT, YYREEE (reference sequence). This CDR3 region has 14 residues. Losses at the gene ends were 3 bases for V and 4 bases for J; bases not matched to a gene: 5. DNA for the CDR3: TGTGCCAGCAGCTGGGGACAGGTAGTCACTGAAGCTTTCTTT. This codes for CASSWGQVVTEAFF.

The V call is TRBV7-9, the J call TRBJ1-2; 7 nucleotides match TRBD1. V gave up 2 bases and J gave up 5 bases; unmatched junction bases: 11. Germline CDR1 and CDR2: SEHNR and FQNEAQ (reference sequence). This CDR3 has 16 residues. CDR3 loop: CASSLRNSGGTYGYTF. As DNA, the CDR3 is TGTGCCAGCAGCTTACGGAATTCAGGGGGAACTTATGGCTACACCTTC.

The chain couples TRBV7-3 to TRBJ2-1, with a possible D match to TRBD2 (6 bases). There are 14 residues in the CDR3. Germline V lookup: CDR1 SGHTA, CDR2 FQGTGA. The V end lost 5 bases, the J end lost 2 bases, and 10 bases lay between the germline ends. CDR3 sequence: CASSQGGAYNEQFF. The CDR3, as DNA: TGTGCCAGCAGCCAAGGAGGGGCCTACAATGAGCAGTTCTTC.

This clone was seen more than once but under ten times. In nucleotides, the CDR3 is TGTGCCAGCAGTCAAGACAGGGGCATTAGCAATCAGCCCCAGCATTTT. Its protein product is CASSQDRGISNQPQHF. V gene TRBV2 combines with J gene TRBJ1-5, with 8 nucleotides matching TRBD1. J gave up 0 bases and V 5 bases, and 6 bases lay outside the gene matches. Germline V gene sequence: CDR1 SNHLY, CDR2 FYNNEI. The CDR3 has 16 amino acids.

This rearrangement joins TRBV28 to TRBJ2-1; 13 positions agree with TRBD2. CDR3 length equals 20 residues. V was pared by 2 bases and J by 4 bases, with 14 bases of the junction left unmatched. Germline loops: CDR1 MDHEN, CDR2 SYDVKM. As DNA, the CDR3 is TGTGCCAGCAGTTTAACAACTCGACTAGCGGGAGGCCCTGAGTACAATGAGCAGTTCTTC. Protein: CASSLTTRLAGGPEYNEQFF.

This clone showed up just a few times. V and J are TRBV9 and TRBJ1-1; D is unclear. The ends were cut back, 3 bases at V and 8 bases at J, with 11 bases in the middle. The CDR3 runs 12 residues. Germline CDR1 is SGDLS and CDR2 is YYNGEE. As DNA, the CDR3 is TGTGCCAGCAGCGGCATCAGGAGGGAAGCTTTCTTT. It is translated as CASSGIRREAFF.

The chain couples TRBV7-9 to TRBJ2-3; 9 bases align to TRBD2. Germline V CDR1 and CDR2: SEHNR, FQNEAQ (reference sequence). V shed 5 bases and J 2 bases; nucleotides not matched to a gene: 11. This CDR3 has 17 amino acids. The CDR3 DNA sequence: TGTGCCAGCAGCCCCCACCTAGCGGGGCTGGACACAGATACGCAGTATTTT. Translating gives CASSPHLAGLDTDTQYF.

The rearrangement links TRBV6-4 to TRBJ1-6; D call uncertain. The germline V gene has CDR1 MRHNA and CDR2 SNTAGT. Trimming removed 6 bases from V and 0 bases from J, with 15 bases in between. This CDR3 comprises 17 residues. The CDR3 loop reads CASSNSRRSSYNSPLHF. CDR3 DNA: TGTGCCAGCAGCAATAGTCGGCGGAGCTCCTATAATTCACCCCTCCACTTT.

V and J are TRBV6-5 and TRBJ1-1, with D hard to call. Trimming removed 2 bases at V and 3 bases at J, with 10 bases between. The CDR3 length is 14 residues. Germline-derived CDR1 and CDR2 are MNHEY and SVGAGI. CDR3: CASSYGQVDTEAFF. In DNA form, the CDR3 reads TGTGCCAGCAGTTACGGTCAGGTTGACACTGAAGCTTTCTTT.

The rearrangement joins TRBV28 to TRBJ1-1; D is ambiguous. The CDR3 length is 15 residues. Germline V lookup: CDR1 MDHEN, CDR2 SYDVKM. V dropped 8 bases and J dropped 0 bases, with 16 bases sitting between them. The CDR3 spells CASGDVGVLNTEAFF. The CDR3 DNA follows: TGTGCCAGCGGAGACGTCGGAGTCTTGAACACTGAAGCTTTCTTT.

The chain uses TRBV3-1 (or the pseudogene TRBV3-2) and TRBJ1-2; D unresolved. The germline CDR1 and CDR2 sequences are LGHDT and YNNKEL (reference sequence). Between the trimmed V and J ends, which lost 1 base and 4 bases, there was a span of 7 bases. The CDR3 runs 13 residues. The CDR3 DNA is TGTGCCAGCAGCCAAGGTCCCTCCTATGGCTACACCTTC. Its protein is CASSQGPSYGYTF.

The CDR3 loop is CATSPQGAGSYGYTF. CDR3 bases: TGTGCCACCAGTCCACAGGGGGCGGGAAGCTATGGCTACACCTTC. This chain links TRBV24-1 with TRBJ1-2, with 9 bases identical to TRBD1. The ends lost 6 bases at V and 4 bases at J; junction bases unmatched: 8. This CDR3 is built from 15 residues. Germline CDR1 is KGHDR and CDR2 is SFDVKD.

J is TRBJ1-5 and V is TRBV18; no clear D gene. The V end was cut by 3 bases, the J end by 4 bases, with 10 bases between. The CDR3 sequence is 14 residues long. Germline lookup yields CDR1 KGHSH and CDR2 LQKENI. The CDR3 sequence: CASSPGPPNQPQHF. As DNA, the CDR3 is TGTGCCAGCTCACCGGGCCCCCCGAATCAGCCCCAGCATTTT.

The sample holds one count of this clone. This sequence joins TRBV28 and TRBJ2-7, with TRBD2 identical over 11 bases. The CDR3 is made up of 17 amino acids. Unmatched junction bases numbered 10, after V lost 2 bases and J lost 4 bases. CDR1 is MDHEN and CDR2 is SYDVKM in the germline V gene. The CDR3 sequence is CASSLPLGTSGLYEQYF. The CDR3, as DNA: TGTGCCAGCAGTTTACCCTTAGGGACTAGCGGCCTTTACGAGCAGTACTTC.

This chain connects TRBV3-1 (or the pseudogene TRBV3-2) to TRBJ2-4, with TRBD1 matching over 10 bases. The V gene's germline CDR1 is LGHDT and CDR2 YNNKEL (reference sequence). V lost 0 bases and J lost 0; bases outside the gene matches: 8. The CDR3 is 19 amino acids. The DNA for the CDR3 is TGTGCCAGCAGCCAAGAAAGGGACAGGGGCCCCCTAGCCAAAAACATTCAGTACTTC. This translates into CASSQERDRGPLAKNIQYF.

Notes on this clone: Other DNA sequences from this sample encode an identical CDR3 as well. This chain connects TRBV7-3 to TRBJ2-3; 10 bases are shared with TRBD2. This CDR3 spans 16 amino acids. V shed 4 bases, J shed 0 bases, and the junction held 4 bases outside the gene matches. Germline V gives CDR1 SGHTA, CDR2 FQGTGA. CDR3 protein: CASSSGTSVSTDTQYF. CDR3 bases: TGTGCCAGCAGCTCGGGGACTAGCGTTAGCACAGATACGCAGTATTTT.

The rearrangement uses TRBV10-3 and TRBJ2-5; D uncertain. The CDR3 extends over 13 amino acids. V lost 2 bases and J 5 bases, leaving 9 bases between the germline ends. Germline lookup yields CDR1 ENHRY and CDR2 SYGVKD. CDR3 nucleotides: TGTGCCATCAGTGAGGGTCTGCGGGAGACCCAGTACTTC. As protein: CAISEGLRETQYF.

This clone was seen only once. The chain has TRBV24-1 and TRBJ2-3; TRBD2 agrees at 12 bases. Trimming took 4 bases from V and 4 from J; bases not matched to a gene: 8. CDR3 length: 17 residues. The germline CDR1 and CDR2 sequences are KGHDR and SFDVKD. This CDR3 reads CATSDPTLAGGADTQYF. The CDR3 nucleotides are TGTGCCACCAGTGACCCTACCCTAGCGGGAGGGGCAGATACGCAGTATTTT.